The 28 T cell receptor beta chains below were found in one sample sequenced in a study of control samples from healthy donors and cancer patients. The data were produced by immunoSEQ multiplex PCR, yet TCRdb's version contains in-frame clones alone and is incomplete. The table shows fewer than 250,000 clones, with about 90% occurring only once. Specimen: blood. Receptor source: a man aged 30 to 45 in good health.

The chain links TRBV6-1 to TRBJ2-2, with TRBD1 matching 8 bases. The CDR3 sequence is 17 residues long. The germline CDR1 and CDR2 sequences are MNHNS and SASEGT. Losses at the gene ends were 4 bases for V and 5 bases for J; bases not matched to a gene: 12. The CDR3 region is CASSVGIGTGGTGELFF. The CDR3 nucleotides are TGTGCCAGCAGTGTCGGGATCGGGACAGGCGGGACCGGGGAGCTGTTTTTT.

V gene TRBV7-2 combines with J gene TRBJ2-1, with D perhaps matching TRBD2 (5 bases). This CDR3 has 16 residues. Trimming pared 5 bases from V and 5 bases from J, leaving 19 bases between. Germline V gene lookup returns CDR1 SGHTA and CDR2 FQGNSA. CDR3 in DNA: TGTGCCAGCAGCAGAAGAACTAGTATCGGGCACAATGAGCAGTTCTTC. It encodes CASSRRTSIGHNEQFF.

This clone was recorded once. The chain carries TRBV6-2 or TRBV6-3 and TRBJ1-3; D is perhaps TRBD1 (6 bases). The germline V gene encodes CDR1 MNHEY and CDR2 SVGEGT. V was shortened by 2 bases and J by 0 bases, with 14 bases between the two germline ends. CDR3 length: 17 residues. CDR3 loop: CASSYGGHFTSGNTIYF. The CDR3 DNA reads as TGTGCCAGCAGTTACGGGGGACACTTTACCTCTGGAAACACCATATATTTT.

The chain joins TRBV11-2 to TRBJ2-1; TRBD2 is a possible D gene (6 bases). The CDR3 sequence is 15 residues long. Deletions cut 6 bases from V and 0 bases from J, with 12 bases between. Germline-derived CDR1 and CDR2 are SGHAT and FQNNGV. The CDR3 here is CASRGGLVSYNEQFF. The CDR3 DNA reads TGTGCCAGCAGGGGGGGACTTGTCTCCTACAATGAGCAGTTCTTC.

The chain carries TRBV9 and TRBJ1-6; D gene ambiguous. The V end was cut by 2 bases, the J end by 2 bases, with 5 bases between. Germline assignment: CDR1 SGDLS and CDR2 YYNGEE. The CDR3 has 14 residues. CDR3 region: CASSVQTYNSPLHF. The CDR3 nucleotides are TGTGCCAGCAGCGTTCAAACCTATAATTCACCCCTCCACTTT.

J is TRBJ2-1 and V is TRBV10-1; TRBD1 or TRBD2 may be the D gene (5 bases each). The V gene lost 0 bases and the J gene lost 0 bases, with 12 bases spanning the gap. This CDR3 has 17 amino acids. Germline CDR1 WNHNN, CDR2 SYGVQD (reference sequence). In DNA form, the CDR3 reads TGCGCCAGCAGTGAGTCGTATGAGGGGAGCTCCTACAATGAGCAGTTCTTC. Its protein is CASSESYEGSSYNEQFF.

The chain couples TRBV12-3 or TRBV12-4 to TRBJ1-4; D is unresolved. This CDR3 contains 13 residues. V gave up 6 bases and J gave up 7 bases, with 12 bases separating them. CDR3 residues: CASSASTGEKLFF. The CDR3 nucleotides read TGTGCCAGCAGCGCCTCTACGGGTGAAAAACTGTTTTTT.

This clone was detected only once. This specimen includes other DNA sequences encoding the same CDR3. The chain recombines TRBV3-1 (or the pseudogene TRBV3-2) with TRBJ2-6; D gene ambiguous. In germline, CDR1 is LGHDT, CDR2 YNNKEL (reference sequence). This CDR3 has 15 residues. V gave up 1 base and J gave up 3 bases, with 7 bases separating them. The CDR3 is CASSQGSGGANVLTF. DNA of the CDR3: TGTGCCAGCAGCCAAGGGTCCGGTGGGGCCAACGTCCTGACTTTC.

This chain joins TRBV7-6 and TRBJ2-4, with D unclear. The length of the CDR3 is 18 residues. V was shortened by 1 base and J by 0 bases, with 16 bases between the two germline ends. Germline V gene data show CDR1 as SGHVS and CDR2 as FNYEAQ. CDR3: CASSLEPGQKLAKNIQYF. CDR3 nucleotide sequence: TGTGCCAGCAGCTTAGAACCCGGGCAGAAGCTAGCCAAAAACATTCAGTACTTC.

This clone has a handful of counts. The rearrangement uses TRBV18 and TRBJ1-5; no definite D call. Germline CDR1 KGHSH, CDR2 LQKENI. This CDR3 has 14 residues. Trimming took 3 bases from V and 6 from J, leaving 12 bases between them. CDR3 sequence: CASSPLWVGQPQHF. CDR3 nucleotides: TGTGCCAGCTCACCTTTATGGGTCGGTCAGCCCCAGCATTTT. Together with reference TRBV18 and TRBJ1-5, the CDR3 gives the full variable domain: NAGVMQNPRHLVRRRGQEARLRCSPMKGHSHVYWYRQLPEEGLKFMVYLQKENIIDESGMPKERFSAEFPKEGPSILRIQQVVRGDSAAYFCASSPLWVGQPQHFGDGTRLSIL.

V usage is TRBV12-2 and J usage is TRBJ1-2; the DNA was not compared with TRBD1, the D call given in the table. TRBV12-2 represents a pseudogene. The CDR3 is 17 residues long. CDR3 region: CASRPRQGAHSNYGYTF. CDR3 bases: TGTGCAAGTCGCCCCCGACAGGGGGCGCATTCTAACTATGGCTACACCTTC.

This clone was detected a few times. The CDR3 bases are TGTGCCAGCAGCACGACAGGGGGCAGGCAGCCCCAGCATTTT. Translated, it gives CASSTTGGRQPQHF. This chain connects TRBV5-6 to TRBJ1-5; 10 nucleotides align to TRBD1. This CDR3 is built from 14 residues. Trimming took 4 bases from V and 7 from J; bases not matched to a gene: 5. The germline gives CDR1 SGHDT, CDR2 YYEEEE.

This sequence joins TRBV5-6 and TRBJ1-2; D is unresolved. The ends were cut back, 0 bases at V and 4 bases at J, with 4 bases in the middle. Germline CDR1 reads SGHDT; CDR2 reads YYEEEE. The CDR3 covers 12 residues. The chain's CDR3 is CASSLEGYGYTF. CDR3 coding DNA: TGTGCCAGCAGCTTGGAGGGCTATGGCTACACCTTC.

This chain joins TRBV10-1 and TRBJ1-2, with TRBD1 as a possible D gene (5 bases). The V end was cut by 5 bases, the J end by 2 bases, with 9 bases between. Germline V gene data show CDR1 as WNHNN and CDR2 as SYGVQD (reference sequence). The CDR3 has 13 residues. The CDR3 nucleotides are TGCGCCAGCAGTCCGACAGAAAACTATGGCTACACCTTC. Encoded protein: CASSPTENYGYTF.

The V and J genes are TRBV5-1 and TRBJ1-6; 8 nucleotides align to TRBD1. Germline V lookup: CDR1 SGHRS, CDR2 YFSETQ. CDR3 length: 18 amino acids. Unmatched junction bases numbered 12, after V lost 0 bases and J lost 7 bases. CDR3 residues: CASSLALGQAEENSPLHF. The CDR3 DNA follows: TGCGCCAGCAGCTTGGCGTTGGGACAGGCAGAGGAGAATTCACCCCTCCACTTT.

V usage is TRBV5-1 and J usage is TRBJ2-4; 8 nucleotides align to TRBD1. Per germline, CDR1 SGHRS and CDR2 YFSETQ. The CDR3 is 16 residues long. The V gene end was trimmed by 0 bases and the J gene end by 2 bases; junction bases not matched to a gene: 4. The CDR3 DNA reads TGCGCCAGCAGCTTGGGAGGGACAGGCACCAAAAACATTCAGTACTTC. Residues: CASSLGGTGTKNIQYF.

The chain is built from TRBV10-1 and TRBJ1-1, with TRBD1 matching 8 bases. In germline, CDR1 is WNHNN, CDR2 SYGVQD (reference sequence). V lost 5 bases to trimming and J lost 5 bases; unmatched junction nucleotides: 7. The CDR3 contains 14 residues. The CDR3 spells CASSPGGAETEAFF. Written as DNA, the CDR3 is TGCGCCAGCAGTCCAGGGGGCGCGGAAACTGAAGCTTTCTTT.

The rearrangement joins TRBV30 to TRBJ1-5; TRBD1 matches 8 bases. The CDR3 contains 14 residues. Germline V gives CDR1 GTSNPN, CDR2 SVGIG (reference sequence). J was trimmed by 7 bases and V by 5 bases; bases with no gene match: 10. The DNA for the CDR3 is TGTGCCTGGGACAGGGGTGGCCGGGGGCAGCCCCAGCATTTT. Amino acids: CAWDRGGRGQPQHF. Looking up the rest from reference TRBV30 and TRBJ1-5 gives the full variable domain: SQTIHQWPATLVQPVGSPLSLECTVEGTSNPNLYWYRQAAGRGLQLLFYSVGIGQISSEVPQNLSASRPQDRQFILSSKKLLLSDSGFYLCAWDRGGRGQPQHFGDGTRLSIL.

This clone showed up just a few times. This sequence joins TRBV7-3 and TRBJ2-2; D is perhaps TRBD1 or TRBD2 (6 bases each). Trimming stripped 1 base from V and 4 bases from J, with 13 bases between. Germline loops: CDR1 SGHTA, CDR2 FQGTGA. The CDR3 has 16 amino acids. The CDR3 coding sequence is TGTGCCAGCAGCTTAAGGCCGGGGGCAGGCACCGGGGAGCTGTTTTTT. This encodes CASSLRPGAGTGELFF.

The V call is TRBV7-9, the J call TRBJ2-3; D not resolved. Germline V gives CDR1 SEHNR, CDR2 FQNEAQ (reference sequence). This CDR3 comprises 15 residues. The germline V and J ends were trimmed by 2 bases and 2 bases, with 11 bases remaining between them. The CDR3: CASSLFDPLTDTQYF. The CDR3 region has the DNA TGTGCCAGCAGCTTATTTGACCCCCTCACAGATACGCAGTATTTT.

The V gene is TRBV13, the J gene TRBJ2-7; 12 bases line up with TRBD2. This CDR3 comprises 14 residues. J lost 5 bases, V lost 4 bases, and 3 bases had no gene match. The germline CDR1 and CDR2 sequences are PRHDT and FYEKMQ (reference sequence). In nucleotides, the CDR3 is TGTGCCAGCAGCTCGACTAGCGGGGGCAACGAGCAGTACTTC. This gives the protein CASSSTSGGNEQYF.

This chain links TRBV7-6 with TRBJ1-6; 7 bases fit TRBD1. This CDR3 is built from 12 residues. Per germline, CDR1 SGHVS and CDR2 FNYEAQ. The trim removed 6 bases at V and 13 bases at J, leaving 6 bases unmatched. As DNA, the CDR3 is TGTGCCAGCAGTAAGACAGGGTACCCCCTCCACTTT. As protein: CASSKTGYPLHF.

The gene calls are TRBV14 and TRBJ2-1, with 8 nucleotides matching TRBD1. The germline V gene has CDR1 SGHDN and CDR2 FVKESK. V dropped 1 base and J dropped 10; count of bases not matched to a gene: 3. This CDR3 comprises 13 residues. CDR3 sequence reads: CASSQVTGGEQFF. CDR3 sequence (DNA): TGTGCCAGCAGCCAAGTTACAGGGGGGGAGCAGTTCTTC.

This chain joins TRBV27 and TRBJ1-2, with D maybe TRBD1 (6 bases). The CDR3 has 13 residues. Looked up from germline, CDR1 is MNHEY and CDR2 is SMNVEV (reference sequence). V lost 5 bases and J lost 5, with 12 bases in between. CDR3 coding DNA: TGTGCCAGCAGTCCTGGACAGCATTATGGCTACACCTTC. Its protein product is CASSPGQHYGYTF.

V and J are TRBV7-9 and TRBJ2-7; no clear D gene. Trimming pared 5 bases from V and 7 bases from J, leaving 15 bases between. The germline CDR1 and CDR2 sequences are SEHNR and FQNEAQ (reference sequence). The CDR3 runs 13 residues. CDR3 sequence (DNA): TGTGCCAGCAGCCTATGGAGTGTAGGGGAGCAGTACTTC. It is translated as CASSLWSVGEQYF.

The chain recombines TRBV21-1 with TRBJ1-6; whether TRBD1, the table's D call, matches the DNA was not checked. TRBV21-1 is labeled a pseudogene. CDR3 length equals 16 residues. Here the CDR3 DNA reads TGTGCCAGCAGCAAAGCTCGGACAGGGACCTACTCACCCCTCCACTTT. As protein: CASSKARTGTYSPLHF.

CDR3 protein: CASSSRQIMNTEAFF. CDR3 nucleotides: TGTGCCAGCAGTTCCCGCCAGATCATGAACACTGAAGCTTTCTTT. V is TRBV27 and J is TRBJ1-1; D ambiguous. Looked up from germline, CDR1 is MNHEY and CDR2 is SMNVEV (reference sequence). This CDR3 is built from 15 residues. V gave up 4 bases and J gave up 0 bases, with 12 bases separating them.

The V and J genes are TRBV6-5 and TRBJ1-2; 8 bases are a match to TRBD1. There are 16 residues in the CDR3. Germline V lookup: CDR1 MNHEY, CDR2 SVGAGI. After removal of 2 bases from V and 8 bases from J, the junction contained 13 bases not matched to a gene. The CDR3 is CASSYGSGGSGSGYTF. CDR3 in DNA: TGTGCCAGCAGTTACGGGTCAGGGGGCTCCGGATCCGGCTACACCTTC.